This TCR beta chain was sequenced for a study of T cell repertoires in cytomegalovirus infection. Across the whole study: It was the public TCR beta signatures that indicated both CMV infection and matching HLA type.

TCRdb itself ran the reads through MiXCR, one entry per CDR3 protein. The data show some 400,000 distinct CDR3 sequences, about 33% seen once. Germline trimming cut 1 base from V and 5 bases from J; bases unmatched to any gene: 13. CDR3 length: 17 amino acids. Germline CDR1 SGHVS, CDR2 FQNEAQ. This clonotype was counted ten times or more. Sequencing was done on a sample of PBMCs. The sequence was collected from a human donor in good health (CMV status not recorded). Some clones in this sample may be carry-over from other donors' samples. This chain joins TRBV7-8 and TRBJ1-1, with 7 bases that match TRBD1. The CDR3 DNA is TGTGCCAGCAGCTTAGTTAACAGGGGACTCGGTGGGACTGAAGCTTTCTTT. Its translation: CASSLVNRGLGGTEAFF.